A single sample is the source of the 16 T cell receptor beta chains below, sequenced in a study of early T cells in non-severe SARS-CoV-2 infection. TCRdb processed the 5' RACE reads anew with MiXCR; each CDR3 protein has one entry. The sample yields about 56,000 distinct CDR3 sequences, about 10% seen once. Material: whole blood. The receptors were sampled from an adult who was a healthcare worker with PCR-confirmed SARS-CoV-2 infection or an uninfected control (not recorded which).

This rearrangement joins TRBV7-9 to TRBJ2-1, with 7 bases identical to TRBD1. V was clipped by 5 bases and J by 5 bases; unmatched bases: 9. The germline CDR1 and CDR2 sequences are SEHNR and FQNEAQ (reference sequence). The CDR3 length is 15 residues. CDR3 protein: CASSASGGIDNEQFF. CDR3 coding DNA: TGTGCCAGCAGCGCGTCAGGGGGTATCGACAATGAGCAGTTCTTC.

This rearrangement joins TRBV6-5 to TRBJ1-5; D gene uncertain. The CDR3 is 14 residues long. V gave up 4 bases and J gave up 2 bases, with 9 bases separating them. Germline loops: CDR1 MNHEY, CDR2 SVGAGI. The CDR3 spells CASSSGRGNQPQHF. The CDR3 nucleotides are TGTGCCAGCAGTTCCGGACGGGGCAATCAGCCCCAGCATTTT.

The genes are TRBV7-2 and TRBJ1-2, with D possibly being TRBD1 (5 bases). The CDR3 loop spans 16 amino acids. Trimming shortened V by 1 base and J by 6 bases, and 18 bases separated the two germline ends. Germline V lookup: CDR1 SGHTA, CDR2 FQGNSA. CDR3 nucleotide sequence: TGTGCCAGCAGCTTAGTAGGGCAGGGTGGACCGAATGGCTACACCTTC. Residues: CASSLVGQGGPNGYTF.

A word on this clonotype: One junction end does not reproduce the germline sequence, and a read error may be involved. The V and J genes are TRBV25-1 and TRBJ2-7; D is possibly TRBD2 (5 bases). Germline V gene sequence: CDR1 MGHDK, CDR2 SYGVNS. The CDR3 has 12 amino acids. The chain's CDR3 is CASTSSSSEQYF. The CDR3 DNA reads as TGTGCCAGCACTAGCTCCTCCTCCGAGCAGTACTTC.

Ten or more counts support this clonotype. The V and J genes are TRBV29-1 and TRBJ2-4; D not certain. The CDR3 extends over 11 amino acids. Trimming pared 5 bases from V and 6 bases from J, leaving 8 bases between. Germline CDR1 is SQVTM and CDR2 is ANQGSEA. CDR3 region: CSVPHGNIQYF. For the CDR3, the DNA is TGCAGCGTTCCACACGGAAACATTCAGTACTTC.

This chain connects TRBV5-6 to TRBJ1-1; tentative D call: TRBD1 (5 bases). The CDR3 is made up of 14 amino acids. Germline V gene data show CDR1 as SGHDT and CDR2 as YYEEEE. The ends were cut back, 4 bases at V and 0 bases at J, with 10 bases in the middle. The CDR3 nucleotides read TGTGCCAGCAGCCTACTGGGGCTGAACACTGAAGCTTTCTTT. This codes for CASSLLGLNTEAFF.

V is TRBV5-1 and J is TRBJ2-7, with a weak D call TRBD1 (6 bases). Germline assignment: CDR1 SGHRS and CDR2 YFSETQ. The CDR3 consists of 13 residues. Trimming removed 5 bases at V and 0 bases at J, with 9 bases between. CDR3 DNA: TGCGCCAGCAGTCAGGGGAACTCCTACGAGCAGTACTTC. Its translation is CASSQGNSYEQYF. The variable domain in full, with the rest retrieved from reference TRBV5-1 and TRBJ2-7, is KAGVTQTPRYLIKTRGQQVTLSCSPISGHRSVSWYQQTPGQGLQFLFEYFSETQRNKGNFPGRFSGRQFSNSRSEMNVSTLELGDSALYLCASSQGNSYEQYFGPGTRLTVT.

This clonotype was recorded at least ten times. V gene TRBV18 combines with J gene TRBJ1-4; no definite D call. Germline values: CDR1 KGHSH, CDR2 LQKENI. The germline V and J ends were trimmed by 3 bases and 0 bases, with 5 bases remaining between them. The CDR3 is 14 amino acids. The CDR3 nucleotides are TGTGCCAGCTCACCGAGTGCAACTAATGAAAAACTGTTTTTT. Translation gives CASSPSATNEKLFF.

This clonotype was counted only a few times. The J gene is TRBJ2-5, the V gene TRBV29-1; D uncertain. There are 12 residues in the CDR3. The V gene's germline CDR1 is SQVTM and CDR2 ANQGSEA. Between the trimmed V and J ends, which lost 6 bases and 5 bases, there was a span of 13 bases. CDR3 residues: CSVIGTGETQYF. In DNA form, the CDR3 reads TGCAGCGTCATCGGAACTGGGGAGACCCAGTACTTC.

Only a few counts were recorded for this clonotype. This chain uses TRBV10-3 with TRBJ1-3; tentative D call: TRBD1 (5 bases). The V end lost 2 bases, the J end lost 0 bases, and 8 bases lay between the germline ends. Per germline, CDR1 ENHRY and CDR2 SYGVKD. The CDR3 spans 15 residues. The CDR3 sequence is CAISEGGGSGNTIYF. In nucleotides, the CDR3 is TGTGCCATCAGTGAGGGGGGAGGCTCTGGAAACACCATATATTTT.

This clonotype was observed at least ten times. The rearrangement joins TRBV3-1 to TRBJ2-2; no definite D call. The ends were cut back, 3 bases at V and 4 bases at J, with 0 bases in the middle. CDR1 and CDR2 (germline): LGHDT, YNNKEL (reference sequence). The CDR3 sequence is 11 residues long. The CDR3 sequence: CASSHTGELFF. CDR3 coding DNA: TGTGCCAGCAGCCACACCGGGGAGCTGTTTTTT.

The chain employs TRBV4-3 and TRBJ1-1; no clear D gene. V lost 3 bases and J 1 base, leaving 15 bases between the germline ends. Germline V gene data show CDR1 as LGHNA and CDR2 as YSLEER. This CDR3 region has 16 residues. The CDR3 nucleotides read TGCGCCAGCAGCCATACCCTCCCTTTTTGGAACACTGAAGCTTTCTTT. This sequence encodes CASSHTLPFWNTEAFF.

This clonotype was recorded a few times. The chain employs TRBV20-1 and TRBJ2-1; TRBD1 aligns across 7 bases. This CDR3 is 15 amino acids long. J was trimmed by 15 bases and V by 6 bases; bases with no gene match: 23. Germline V gene sequence: CDR1 DFQATT, CDR2 SNEGSKA (reference sequence). The CDR3 DNA sequence: TGCAGTGCGAGGGCCCCGGGACAGCCACTCACCGGCCGGTTCTTC. Protein sequence: CSARAPGQPLTGRFF.

This clonotype was observed a handful of times. In nucleotides, the CDR3 is TGTGCCAGCAGTCCAGGGGGGACTAGGATCTACGAGCAGTACTTC. Protein: CASSPGGTRIYEQYF. The gene calls are TRBV12-3 or TRBV12-4 and TRBJ2-7, with D possibly matching TRBD2 (8 bases). The CDR3 is 15 residues long. V gave up 5 bases and J gave up 3 bases, with 17 bases separating them.

V usage is TRBV4-2 and J usage is TRBJ2-7; TRBD2 might be the D (5 bases). Germline V CDR1 and CDR2: LGHNA, YNFKEQ. The CDR3 extends over 14 amino acids. Trimming pared 0 bases from V and 4 bases from J, leaving 10 bases between. DNA for the CDR3: TGTGCCAGCAGCCAAGAATCGAGGGCTTACGAGCAGTACTTC. Residues: CASSQESRAYEQYF.

This clonotype was seen at least ten times. V and J are TRBV20-1 and TRBJ2-5, with D possibly being TRBD2 (7 bases). Per the germline V gene, CDR1 is DFQATT and CDR2 is SNEGSKA (reference sequence). V lost 3 bases and J lost 2, with 31 bases in between. The CDR3 runs 20 residues. The CDR3 nucleotides are TGCAGTGCTAGGGACAGTAGAACCGGGACTAAGAGAGGGGAACAAGAGACCCAGTACTTC. Its protein is CSARDSRTGTKRGEQETQYF.